The clone carrying this T cell receptor beta chain appeared a few times. Clones were sequenced by immunoSEQ multiplex PCR, and TCRdb holds only the in-frame ones, with some missing. The sample lists approximately 300,000 clones; around four fifths were seen once. The source of the sample is a study of Ad26.COV2.S vaccination and SARS-CoV-2 variants. Study details: Intramuscular Ad26.COV2.S doses were given once or twice, 56 days apart.

Treatment defined: 15 to 20 received Ad26.COV2.S at low or high dose, single or two shots; several received placebo; per-sample allocation not given. The samples were gathered on day 63 after the first injection of vaccine or placebo. Germline V gene data show CDR1 as SGHNT and CDR2 as YYREEE (reference sequence). The CDR3 extends over 13 amino acids. Trimming cost V 4 bases and J 6 bases; bases outside gene matches: 2. V usage is TRBV5-4 and J usage is TRBJ2-1; 9 bases line up with TRBD1. The sample in question was peripheral blood, obtained in a trial of Ad26.COV2.S vaccine versus placebo. The sequence derives from a person between 18 and 65 years old who received the Ad26.COV2.S COVID-19 vaccine or a placebo. The CDR3 DNA follows: TGTGCCAGCAGCCTGACAGGGGGCAATGAGCAGTTCTTC. It specifies CASSLTGGNEQFF.